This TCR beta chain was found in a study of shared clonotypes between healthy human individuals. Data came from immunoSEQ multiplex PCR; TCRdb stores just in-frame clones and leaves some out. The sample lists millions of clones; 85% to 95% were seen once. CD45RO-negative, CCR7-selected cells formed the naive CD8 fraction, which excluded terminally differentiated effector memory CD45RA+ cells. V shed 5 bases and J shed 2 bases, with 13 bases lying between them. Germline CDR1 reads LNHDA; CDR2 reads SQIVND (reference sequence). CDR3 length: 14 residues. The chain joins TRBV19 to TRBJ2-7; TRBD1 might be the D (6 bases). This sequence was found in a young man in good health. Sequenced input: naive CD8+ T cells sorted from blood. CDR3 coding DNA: TGTGCCAGTAGTCCAACAGGGCTAACCTACGAGCAGTACTTC. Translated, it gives CASSPTGLTYEQYF.